In this sample, the clone carrying this T cell receptor beta chain turned up a few times. Some clones are missing from TCRdb's copy, which holds only in-frame ones; the method was immunoSEQ multiplex PCR. Of approximately 32,000 clones in the sample, roughly four fifths were seen once. This sample stems from a study of PD-L1 blockade in urothelial cancer. As for the study in general: The study started patients on atezolizumab at some point between 2013 and 2014, giving 1,200 mg intravenously every 3 weeks.

This CDR3 has 15 amino acids. V lost 5 bases to trimming and J lost 1 base, with 11 bases between them. CDR1 is KGHSH and CDR2 is LQKENI in the germline V gene. This clonotype was obtained from a man aged 70-80 years with urothelial cancer. Here the sequenced sample was PBMCs, taken around atezolizumab (anti-PD-L1) treatment. This rearrangement joins TRBV18 to TRBJ1-4; D possibly corresponds to TRBD1 (6 bases). CDR3 bases: TGTGCCAGCTCAGTACAGGGTGGAACTAATGAAAAACTGTTTTTT. Translating gives CASSVQGGTNEKLFF.